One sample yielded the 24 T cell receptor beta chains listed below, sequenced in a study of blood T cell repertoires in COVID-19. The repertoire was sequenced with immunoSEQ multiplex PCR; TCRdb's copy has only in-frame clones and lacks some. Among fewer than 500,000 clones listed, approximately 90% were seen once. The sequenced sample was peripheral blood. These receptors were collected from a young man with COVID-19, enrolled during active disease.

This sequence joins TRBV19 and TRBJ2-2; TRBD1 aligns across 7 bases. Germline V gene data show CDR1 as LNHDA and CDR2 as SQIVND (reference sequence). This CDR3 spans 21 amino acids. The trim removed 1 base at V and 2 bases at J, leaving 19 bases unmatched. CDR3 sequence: CASSIALIDRALRGNTGELFF. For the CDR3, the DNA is TGTGCCAGTAGTATAGCCCTTATTGACAGGGCCCTCCGGGGAAACACCGGGGAGCTGTTTTTT.

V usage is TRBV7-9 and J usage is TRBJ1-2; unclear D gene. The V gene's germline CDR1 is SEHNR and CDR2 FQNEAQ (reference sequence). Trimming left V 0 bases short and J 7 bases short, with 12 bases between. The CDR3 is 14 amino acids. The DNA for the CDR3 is TGTGCCAGCAGCTTAGCCGGGGAATACGGTGGCTACACCTTC. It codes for CASSLAGEYGGYTF.

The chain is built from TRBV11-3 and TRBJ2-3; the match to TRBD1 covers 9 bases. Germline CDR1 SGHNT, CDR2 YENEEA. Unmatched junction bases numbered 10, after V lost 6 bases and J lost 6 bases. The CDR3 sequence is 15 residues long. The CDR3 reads CASRPGTGLSDTQYF. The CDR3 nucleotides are TGTGCCAGCAGACCCGGGACAGGGCTTTCGGATACGCAGTATTTT.

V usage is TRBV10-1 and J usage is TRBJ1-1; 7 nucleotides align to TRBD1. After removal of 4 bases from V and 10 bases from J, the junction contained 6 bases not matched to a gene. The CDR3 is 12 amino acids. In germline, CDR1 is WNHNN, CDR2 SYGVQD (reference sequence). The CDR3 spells CASSGQGEGAFF. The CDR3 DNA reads TGCGCCAGCAGTGGACAGGGTGAGGGAGCTTTCTTT.

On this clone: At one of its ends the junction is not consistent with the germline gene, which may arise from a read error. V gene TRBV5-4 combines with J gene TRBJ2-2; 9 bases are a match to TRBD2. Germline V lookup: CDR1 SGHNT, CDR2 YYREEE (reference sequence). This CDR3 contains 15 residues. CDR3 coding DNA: TGTGCCACCAGCGCGGGAGGGGTTAACACCGGGGAGCTGTTTTTT. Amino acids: CATSAGGVNTGELFF.

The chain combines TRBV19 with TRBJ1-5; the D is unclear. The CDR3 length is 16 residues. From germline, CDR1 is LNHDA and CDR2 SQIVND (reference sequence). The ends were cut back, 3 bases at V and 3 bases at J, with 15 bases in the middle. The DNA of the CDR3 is TGTGCCAGTAGTATCCTCTCTGACGGAGTCAATCAGCCCCAGCATTTT. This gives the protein CASSILSDGVNQPQHF.

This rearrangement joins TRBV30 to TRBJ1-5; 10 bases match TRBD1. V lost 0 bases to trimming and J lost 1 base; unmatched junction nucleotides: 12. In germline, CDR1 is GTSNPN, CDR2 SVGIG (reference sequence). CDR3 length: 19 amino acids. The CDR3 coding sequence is TGTGCCTGGAGTGTATCTAGGACAGGGGGAACCCCCAGCAATCAGCCCCAGCATTTT. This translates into CAWSVSRTGGTPSNQPQHF.

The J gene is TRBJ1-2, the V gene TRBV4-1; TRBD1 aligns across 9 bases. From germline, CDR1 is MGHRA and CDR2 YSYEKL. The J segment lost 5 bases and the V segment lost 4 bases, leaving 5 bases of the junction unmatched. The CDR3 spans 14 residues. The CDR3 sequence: CASSPEGQGYGYTF. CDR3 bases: TGCGCCAGCAGCCCAGAGGGACAGGGTTATGGCTACACCTTC.

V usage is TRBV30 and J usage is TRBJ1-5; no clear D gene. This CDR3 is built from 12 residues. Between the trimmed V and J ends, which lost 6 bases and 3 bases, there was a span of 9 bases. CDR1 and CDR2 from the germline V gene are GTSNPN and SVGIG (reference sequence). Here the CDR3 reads CACSRDNQPQHF. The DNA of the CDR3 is TGTGCCTGCAGCCGGGACAATCAGCCCCAGCATTTT.

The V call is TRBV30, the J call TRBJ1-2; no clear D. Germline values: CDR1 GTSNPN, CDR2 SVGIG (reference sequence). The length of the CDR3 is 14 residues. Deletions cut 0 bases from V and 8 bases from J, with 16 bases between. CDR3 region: CAWSVLAELYGYTF. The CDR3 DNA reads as TGTGCCTGGAGTGTACTGGCGGAGTTATACGGCTACACCTTC.

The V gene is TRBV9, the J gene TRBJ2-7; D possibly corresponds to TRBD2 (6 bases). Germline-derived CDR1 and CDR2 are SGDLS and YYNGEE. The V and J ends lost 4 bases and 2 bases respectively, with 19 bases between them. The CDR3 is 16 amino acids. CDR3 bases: TGTGCCAGCAGCCCAGACGGAAGGAGGGGCGCCTACGAGCAGTACTTC. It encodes CASSPDGRRGAYEQYF.

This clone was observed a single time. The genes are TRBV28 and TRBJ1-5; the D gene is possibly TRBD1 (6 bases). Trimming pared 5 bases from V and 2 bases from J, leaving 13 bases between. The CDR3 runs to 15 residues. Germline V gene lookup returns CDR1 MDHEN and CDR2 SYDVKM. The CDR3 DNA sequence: TGTGCCAGCAGTGGGGGACACCCTGGCAATCAGCCCCAGCATTTT. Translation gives CASSGGHPGNQPQHF. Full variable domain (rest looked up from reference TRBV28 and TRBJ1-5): DVKVTQSSRYLVKRTGEKVFLECVQDMDHENMFWYRQDPGLGLRLIYFSYDVKMKEKGDIPEGYSVSREKKERFSLILESASTNQTSMYLCASSGGHPGNQPQHFGDGTRLSIL.

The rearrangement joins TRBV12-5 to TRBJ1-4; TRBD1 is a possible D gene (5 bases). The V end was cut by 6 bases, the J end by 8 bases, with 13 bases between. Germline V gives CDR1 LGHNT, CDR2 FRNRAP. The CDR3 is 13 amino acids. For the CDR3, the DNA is TGTGCTAGTGGGGGACTGCTTGAAGAAAAACTGTTTTTT. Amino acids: CASGGLLEEKLFF.

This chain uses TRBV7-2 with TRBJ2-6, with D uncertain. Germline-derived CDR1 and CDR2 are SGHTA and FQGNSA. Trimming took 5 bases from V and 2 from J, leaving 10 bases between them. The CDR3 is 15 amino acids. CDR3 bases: TGTGCCAGCAGCCCCCCCGCTACTGGGGCCAACGTCCTGACTTTC. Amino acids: CASSPPATGANVLTF.

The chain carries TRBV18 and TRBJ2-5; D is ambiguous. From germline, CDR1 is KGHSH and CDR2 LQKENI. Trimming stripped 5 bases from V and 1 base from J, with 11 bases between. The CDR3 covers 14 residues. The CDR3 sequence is CASSFGLGQETQYF. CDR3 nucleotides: TGTGCCAGCTCATTCGGGTTGGGCCAAGAGACCCAGTACTTC. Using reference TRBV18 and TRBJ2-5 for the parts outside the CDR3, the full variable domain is NAGVMQNPRHLVRRRGQEARLRCSPMKGHSHVYWYRQLPEEGLKFMVYLQKENIIDESGMPKERFSAEFPKEGPSILRIQQVVRGDSAAYFCASSFGLGQETQYFGPGTRLLVL.

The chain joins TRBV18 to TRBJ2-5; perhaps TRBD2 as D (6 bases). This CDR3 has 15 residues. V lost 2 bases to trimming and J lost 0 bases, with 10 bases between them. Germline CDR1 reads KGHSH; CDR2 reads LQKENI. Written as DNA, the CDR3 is TGTGCCAGCTCACCATCGGGGGTACACCAAGAGACCCAGTACTTC. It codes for CASSPSGVHQETQYF.

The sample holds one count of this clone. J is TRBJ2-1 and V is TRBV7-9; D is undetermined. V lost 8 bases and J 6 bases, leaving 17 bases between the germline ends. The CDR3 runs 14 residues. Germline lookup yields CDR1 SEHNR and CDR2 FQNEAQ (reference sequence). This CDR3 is CASPRPDPSNEQFF. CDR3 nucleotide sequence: TGTGCCAGCCCGAGGCCAGACCCCTCCAATGAGCAGTTCTTC.

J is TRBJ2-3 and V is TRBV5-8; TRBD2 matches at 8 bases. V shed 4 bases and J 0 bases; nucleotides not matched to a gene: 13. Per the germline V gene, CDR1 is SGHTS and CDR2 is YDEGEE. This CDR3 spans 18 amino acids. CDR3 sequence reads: CASSPQAGGISSTDTQYF. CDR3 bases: TGTGCCAGCAGCCCACAGGCGGGAGGAATTTCTAGCACAGATACGCAGTATTTT. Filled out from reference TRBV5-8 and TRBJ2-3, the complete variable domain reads EAGVTQSPTHLIKTRGQQATLRCSPISGHTSVYWYQQALGLGLQFLLWYDEGEERNRGNFPPRFSGRQFPNYSSELNVNALELEDSALYLCASSPQAGGISSTDTQYFGPGTRLTVL.

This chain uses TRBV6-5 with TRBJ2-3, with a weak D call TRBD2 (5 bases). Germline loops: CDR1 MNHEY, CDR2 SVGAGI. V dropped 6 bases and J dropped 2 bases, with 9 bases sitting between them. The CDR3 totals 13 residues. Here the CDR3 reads CASRRVDTDTQYF. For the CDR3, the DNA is TGTGCCAGCAGGCGGGTCGACACAGATACGCAGTATTTT.

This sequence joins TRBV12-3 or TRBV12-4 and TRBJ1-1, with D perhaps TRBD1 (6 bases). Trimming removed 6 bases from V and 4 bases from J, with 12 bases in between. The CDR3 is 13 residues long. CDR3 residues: CASSLGQITEAFF. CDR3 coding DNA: TGTGCCAGCAGCCTCGGACAGATCACTGAAGCTTTCTTT.

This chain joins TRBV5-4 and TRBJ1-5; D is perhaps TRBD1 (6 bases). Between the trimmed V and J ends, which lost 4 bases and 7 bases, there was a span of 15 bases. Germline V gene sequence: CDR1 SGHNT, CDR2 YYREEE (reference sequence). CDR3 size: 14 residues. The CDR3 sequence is CASSIQGPGQPQHF. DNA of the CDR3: TGTGCCAGCAGCATTCAGGGGCCCGGGCAGCCCCAGCATTTT.

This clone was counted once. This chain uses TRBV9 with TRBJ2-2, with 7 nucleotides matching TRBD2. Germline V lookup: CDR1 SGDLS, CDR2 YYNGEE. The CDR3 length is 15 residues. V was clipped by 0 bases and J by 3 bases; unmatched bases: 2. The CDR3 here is CASSVVAGDTGELFF. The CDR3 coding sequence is TGTGCCAGCAGCGTAGTTGCGGGAGACACCGGGGAGCTGTTTTTT.

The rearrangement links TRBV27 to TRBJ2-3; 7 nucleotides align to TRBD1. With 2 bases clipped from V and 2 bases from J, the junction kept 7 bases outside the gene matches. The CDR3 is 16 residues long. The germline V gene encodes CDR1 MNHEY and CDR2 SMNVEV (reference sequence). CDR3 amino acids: CASSLRDSLPTDTQYF. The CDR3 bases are TGTGCCAGCAGTTTACGGGACAGCTTACCCACAGATACGCAGTATTTT.

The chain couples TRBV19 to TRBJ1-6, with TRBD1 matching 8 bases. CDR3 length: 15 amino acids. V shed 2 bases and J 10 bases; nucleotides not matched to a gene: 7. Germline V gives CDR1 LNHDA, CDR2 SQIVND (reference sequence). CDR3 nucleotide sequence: TGTGCCAGTAGTATACCTCGGACAGGGAACTCACCCCTCCACTTT. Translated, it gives CASSIPRTGNSPLHF.